This TCR beta chain was captured by sequencing in a study of cytomegalovirus exposure and HLA in healthy donors. The CDR3 sequence is 16 residues long. V dropped 1 base and J dropped 1; count of bases not matched to a gene: 6. Germline V gives CDR1 GTSNPN, CDR2 SVGIG (reference sequence). The PCR contained 60 Vbeta and 13 Jbeta primers. Profiled with immunoSEQ multiplex PCR; TCRdb holds only in-frame clones, not every one. This sample's table has about 48,000 clones. Material for sequencing was PBMCs. V gene TRBV30 combines with J gene TRBJ1-1; TRBD1 agrees at 10 bases. This TCR was recovered from a woman aged 40 to 49 in good health and CMV-seronegative. The CDR3 DNA reads as TGTGCCTGGAGTGGTGGGGACAGGGGACAGAACACTGAAGCTTTCTTT. Translated, it gives CAWSGGDRGQNTEAFF.